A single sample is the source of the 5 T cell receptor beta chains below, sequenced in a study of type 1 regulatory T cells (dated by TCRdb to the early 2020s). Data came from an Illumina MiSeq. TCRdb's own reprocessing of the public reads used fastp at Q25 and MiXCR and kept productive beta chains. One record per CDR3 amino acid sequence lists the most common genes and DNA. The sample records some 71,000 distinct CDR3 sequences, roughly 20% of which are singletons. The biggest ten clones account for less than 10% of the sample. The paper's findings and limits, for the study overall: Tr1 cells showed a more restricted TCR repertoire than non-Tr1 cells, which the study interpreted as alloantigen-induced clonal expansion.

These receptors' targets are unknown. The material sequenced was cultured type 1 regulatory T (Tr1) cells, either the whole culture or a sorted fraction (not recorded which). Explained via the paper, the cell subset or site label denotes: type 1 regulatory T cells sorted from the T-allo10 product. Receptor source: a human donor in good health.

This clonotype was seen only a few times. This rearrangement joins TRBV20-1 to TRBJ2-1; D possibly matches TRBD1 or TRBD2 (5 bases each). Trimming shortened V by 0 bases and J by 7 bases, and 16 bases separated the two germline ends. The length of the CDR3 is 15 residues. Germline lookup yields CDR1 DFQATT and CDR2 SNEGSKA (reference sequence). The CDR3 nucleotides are TGCAGTGCTAGAGATCTCTCCGGGACCTTAAATGAGCAGTTCTTC. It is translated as CSARDLSGTLNEQFF.

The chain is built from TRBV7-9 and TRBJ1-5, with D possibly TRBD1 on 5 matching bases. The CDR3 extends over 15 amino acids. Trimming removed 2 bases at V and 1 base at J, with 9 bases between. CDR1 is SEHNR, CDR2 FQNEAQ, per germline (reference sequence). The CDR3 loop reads CASSLRGDSNQPQHF. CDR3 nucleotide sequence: TGTGCCAGCAGCTTAAGGGGCGACAGCAATCAGCCCCAGCATTTT. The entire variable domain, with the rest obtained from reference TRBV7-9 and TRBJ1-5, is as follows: DTGVSQNPRHKITKRGQNVTFRCDPISEHNRLYWYRQTLGQGPEFLTYFQNEAQLEKSRLLSDRFSAERPKGSFSTLEIQRTEQGDSAMYLCASSLRGDSNQPQHFGDGTRLSIL.

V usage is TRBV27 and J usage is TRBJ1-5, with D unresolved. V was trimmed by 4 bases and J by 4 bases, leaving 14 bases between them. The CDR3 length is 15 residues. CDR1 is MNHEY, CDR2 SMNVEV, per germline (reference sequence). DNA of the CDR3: TGTGCCAGCAGTTCCGCCGGGTCCCAGAATCAGCCCCAGCATTTT. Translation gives CASSSAGSQNQPQHF.

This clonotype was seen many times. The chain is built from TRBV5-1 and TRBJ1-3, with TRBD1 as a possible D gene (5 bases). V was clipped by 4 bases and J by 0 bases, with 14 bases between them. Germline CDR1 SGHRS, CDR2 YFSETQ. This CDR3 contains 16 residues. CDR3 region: CASSPGGTPSGNTIYF. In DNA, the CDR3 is TGCGCCAGCAGCCCCGGGGGGACCCCCTCTGGAAACACCATATATTTT.

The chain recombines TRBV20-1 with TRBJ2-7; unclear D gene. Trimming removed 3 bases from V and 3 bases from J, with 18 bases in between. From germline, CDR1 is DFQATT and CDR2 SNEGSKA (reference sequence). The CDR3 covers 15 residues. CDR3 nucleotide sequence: TGCAGTGCTAGGCCCTTTTCAGAGGCTAACTACGAGCAGTACTTC. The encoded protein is CSARPFSEANYEQYF.